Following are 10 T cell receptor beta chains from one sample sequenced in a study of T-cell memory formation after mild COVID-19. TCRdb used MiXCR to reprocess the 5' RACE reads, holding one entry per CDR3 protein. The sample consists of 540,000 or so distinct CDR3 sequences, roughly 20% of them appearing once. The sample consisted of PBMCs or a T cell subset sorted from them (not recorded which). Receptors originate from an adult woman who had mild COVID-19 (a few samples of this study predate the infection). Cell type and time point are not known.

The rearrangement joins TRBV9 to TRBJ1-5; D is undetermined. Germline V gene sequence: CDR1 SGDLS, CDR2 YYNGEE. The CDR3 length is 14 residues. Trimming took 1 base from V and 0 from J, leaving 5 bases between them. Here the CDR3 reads CASSVTDSNQPQHF. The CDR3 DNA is TGTGCCAGCAGCGTAACAGATAGCAATCAGCCCCAGCATTTT.

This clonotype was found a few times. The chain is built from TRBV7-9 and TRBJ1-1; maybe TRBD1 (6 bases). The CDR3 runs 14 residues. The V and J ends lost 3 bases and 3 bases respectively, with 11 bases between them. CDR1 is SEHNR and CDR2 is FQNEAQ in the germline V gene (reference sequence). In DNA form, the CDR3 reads TGTGCCAGCAGCTTTCGGGACACCTACACTGAAGCTTTCTTT. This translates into CASSFRDTYTEAFF.

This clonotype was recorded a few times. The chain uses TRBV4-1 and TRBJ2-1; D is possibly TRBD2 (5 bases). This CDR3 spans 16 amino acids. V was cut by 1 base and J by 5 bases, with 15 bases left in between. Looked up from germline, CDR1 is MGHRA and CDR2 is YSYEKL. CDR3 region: CASSQGGRGFNNEQFF. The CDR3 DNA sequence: TGCGCCAGCAGCCAAGGTGGCAGAGGGTTTAACAATGAGCAGTTCTTC.

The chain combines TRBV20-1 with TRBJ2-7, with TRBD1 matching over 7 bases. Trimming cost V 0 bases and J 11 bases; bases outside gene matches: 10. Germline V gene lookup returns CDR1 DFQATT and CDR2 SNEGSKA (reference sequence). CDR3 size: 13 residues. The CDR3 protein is CSARDSWTGWEYF. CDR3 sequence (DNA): TGCAGTGCTAGAGATTCCTGGACAGGCTGGGAGTACTTC.

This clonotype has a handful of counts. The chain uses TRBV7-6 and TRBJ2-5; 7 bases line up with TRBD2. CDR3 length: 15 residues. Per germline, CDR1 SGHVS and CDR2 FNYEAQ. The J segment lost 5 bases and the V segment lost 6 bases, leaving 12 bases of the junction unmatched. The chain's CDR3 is CASSMGGGREETQYF. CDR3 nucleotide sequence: TGTGCCAGCAGTATGGGGGGGGGTCGAGAGGAGACCCAGTACTTC.

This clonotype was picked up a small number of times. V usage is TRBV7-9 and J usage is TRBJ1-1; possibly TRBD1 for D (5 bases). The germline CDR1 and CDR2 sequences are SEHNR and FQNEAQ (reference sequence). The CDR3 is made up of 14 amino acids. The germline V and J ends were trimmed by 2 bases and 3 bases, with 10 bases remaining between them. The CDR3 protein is CASSLPRGYTEAFF. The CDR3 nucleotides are TGTGCCAGCAGCTTACCGAGGGGTTACACTGAAGCTTTCTTT.

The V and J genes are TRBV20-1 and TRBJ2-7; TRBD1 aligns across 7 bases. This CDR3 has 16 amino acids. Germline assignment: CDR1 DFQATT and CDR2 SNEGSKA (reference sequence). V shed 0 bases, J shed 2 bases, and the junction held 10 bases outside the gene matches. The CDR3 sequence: CSARDPRGFFAYEQYF. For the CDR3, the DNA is TGCAGTGCTAGAGATCCCAGGGGGTTTTTCGCCTACGAGCAGTACTTC.

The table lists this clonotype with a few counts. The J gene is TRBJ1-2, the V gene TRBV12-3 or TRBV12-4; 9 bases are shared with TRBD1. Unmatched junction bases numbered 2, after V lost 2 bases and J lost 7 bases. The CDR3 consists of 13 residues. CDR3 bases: TGTGCCAGCAGTTTAAAACAGGGGGCTGGCTACACCTTC. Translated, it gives CASSLKQGAGYTF.

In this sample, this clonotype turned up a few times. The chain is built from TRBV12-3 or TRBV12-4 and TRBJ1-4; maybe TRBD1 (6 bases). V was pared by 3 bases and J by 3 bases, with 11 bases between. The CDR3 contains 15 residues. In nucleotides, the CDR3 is TGTGCCAGCAGTTTGACGACAGGTTCTAATGAAAAACTGTTTTTT. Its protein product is CASSLTTGSNEKLFF.

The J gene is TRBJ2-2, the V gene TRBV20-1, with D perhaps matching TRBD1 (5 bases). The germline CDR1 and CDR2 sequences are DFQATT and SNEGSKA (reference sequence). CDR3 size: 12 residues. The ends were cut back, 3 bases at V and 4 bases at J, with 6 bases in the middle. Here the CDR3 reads CSASQGTGELFF. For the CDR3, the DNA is TGCAGTGCTAGCCAGGGCACCGGGGAGCTGTTTTTT.